Listed below are T cell receptor beta chains from one sample, sequenced in a study of early stage breast cancer tumors. Some clones are missing from TCRdb's copy, which holds only in-frame ones; the method was immunoSEQ multiplex PCR. The data hold about 69,000 clones, with about 85% observed a single time. The sample was blood. The origin of the receptors is a middle-aged person with breast cancer. Each CDR3 is given with its conserved first and last residue. The D gene is left open where the match is weak. Rows give clone size only sometimes, using once, few, many, or a class for an expanded clone.

NA	TRBV19	NA	TRBJ2-7	CASKGPGSYEQYF	TGTGCCAGTAAGGGGCCTGGCAGCTACGAGCAGTACTTC
TRBD1	TRBV6-5	NA	TRBJ1-1	CASTYDDRGRTEAFF	TGTGCCAGCACCTATGATGACAGGGGCCGGACTGAAGCTTTCTTT
TRBD1	TRBV6-5	once	TRBJ1-4	CASGGTGANEKLFF	TGTGCCAGCGGAGGGACAGGCGCTAATGAAAAACTGTTTTTT
NA	TRBV5-1	NA	TRBJ2-5	CASSRTPGAEETQYF	TGCGCCAGCAGCCGGACACCCGGCGCTGAGGAGACCCAGTACTTC
NA	TRBV28	NA	TRBJ1-1	CASSLEVLNTEAFF	TGTGCCAGCAGTTTAGAAGTTTTGAACACTGAAGCTTTCTTT
TRBD1	TRBV28	NA	TRBJ1-4	CASSSPGDRGNEKLFF	TGTGCCAGCAGTTCCCCGGGGGACAGGGGAAATGAAAAACTGTTTTTT
NA	TRBV7-8	NA	TRBJ2-7	CASSLEQGPYEQYF	TGTGCCAGCAGCTTAGAACAGGGTCCCTACGAGCAGTACTTC
NA	TRBV7-8	many	TRBJ2-7	CASSSSGSSSYEQYF	TGTGCCAGCAGCTCCTCCGGGAGCTCTTCATACGAGCAGTACTTC
NA	TRBV21-1	NA	TRBJ2-7	CASSASPGVHEQYF	TGTGCCAGCAGCGCCTCCCCAGGGGTCCACGAGCAGTACTTC
NA	TRBV6-1	NA	TRBJ2-6	CASRTGSGANVLTF	TGTGCCAGCAGAACAGGTTCTGGGGCCAACGTCCTGACTTTC
NA	TRBV29-1	NA	TRBJ2-2	CSVFHRNTGELFF	TGCAGCGTTTTCCATAGAAACACCGGGGAGCTGTTTTTT
NA	TRBV13	NA	TRBJ2-4	CASSLNQPGDIQYF	TGTGCCAGCAGCTTAAATCAACCCGGGGACATTCAGTACTTC
NA	TRBV28	NA	TRBJ2-7	CASSLNRDGSYEQYF	TGTGCCAGCAGTTTGAATCGGGACGGCTCCTACGAGCAGTACTTC
TRBD2	TRBV4-1	NA	TRBJ2-7	CASSQSLAETYEQYF	TGCGCCAGCAGCCAAAGTCTAGCGGAGACCTACGAGCAGTACTTC
NA	TRBV6-5	NA	TRBJ2-5	CASASGLYQETQYF	TGTGCCAGCGCCTCCGGACTATATCAAGAGACCCAGTACTTC
TRBD1	TRBV11-2	NA	TRBJ1-1	CASSLEPPGGANTEAFF	TGTGCCAGCAGCTTAGAACCCCCAGGGGGAGCAAACACTGAAGCTTTCTTT
TRBD1	TRBV29-1	NA	TRBJ1-2	CSVAGQGVGSNYGYTF	TGCAGCGTCGCGGGACAGGGGGTGGGATCTAACTATGGCTACACCTTC
NA	TRBV7-9	NA	TRBJ1-1	CASSLDGPTEAFF	TGTGCCAGCAGCTTAGATGGACCCACTGAAGCTTTCTTT
NA	TRBV5-6	NA	TRBJ1-1	CASSWERGEAFF	TGTGCCAGCAGCTGGGAGCGGGGTGAAGCTTTCTTT
TRBD1	TRBV19	NA	TRBJ2-1	CASRDRGPYNEQFF	TGTGCCAGTAGGGACAGGGGGCCCTACAATGAGCAGTTCTTC
NA	TRBV2	NA	TRBJ2-7	CASSDPRDSYEQYF	TGTGCCAGCAGTGACCCCAGGGACTCCTACGAGCAGTACTTC
NA	TRBV30	NA	TRBJ2-2	CAWSVYGTGELFF	TGTGCCTGGAGTGTATACGGTACCGGGGAGCTGTTTTTT
NA	TRBV29-1	NA	TRBJ2-5	CSVGTGPNQYF	TGCAGCGTAGGGACCGGGCCGAATCAGTACTTC
NA	TRBV9	NA	TRBJ1-2	CASSVGGVDYTF	TGTGCCAGCAGCGTAGGGGGGGTGGACTACACCTTC
NA	TRBV16	NA	TRBJ2-7	CASSQRGFYNSYEQYF	TGTGCCAGCAGCCAAAGGGGGTTCTATAACTCCTACGAGCAGTACTTC
NA	TRBV5-4	NA	TRBJ1-2	CASSDSRHVGYTF	TGTGCCAGCAGCGACTCCCGACATGTGGGCTACACCTTC